The subject of this entry is one TCR beta chain. The antigen is undetermined. TCRdb processed the 5' RACE reads again and assigns one entry to each CDR3 protein, with no DNA. This table holds around 450,000 distinct CDR3 sequences. The data were taken from a study of monozygotic twins with inflammatory bowel disease. CDR3 length equals 19 residues. The V gene's germline CDR1 is LGHDT and CDR2 YNNKEL (reference sequence). General study points: There were differing immunosuppressive treatments, which may have added variability to patient repertoires. The data offered no way to tell different T cell subtypes apart. Evidence did not back any single strong signal or clonotype linked to IBD.

What was sequenced was blood. The sequence derives from a human donor with ulcerative colitis or Crohn's disease, or a healthy co-twin of an affected twin (not recorded which). The V call is TRBV3-1, the J call TRBJ2-1; the TCRdb D gene call, TRBD1, has no DNA to confirm it. CDR3 region: CASSQEREKTGGTYNEQFF.